This note documents a single T cell receptor beta chain sequence. Its antigen is not known. This sample stems from a study of cytomegalovirus exposure and HLA in healthy donors. Findings of the study overall: In an earlier analysis, most TCR beta V segments were productive about 87% or about 30% of the time. The CMV antigen specificity of a few CMV-associated chains was confirmed through in vitro analysis.

The PCR employed 60 Vbeta primers together with 13 Jbeta primers. The data were produced by immunoSEQ multiplex PCR, yet TCRdb's version contains in-frame clones alone and is incomplete. Its clone listing holds around 130,000 clones. J lost 0 bases, V lost 0 bases, and 5 bases had no gene match. Germline V gene sequence: CDR1 LGHNA, CDR2 YNFKEQ. The CDR3 totals 17 residues. The sequenced material came from PBMCs. The chain uses TRBV4-2 and TRBJ2-7; TRBD2 matches at 10 bases. This TCR was sampled from a woman aged 55-70 years in good health and CMV-seronegative. Here the CDR3 reads CASSQDTSGVTSYEQYF. DNA for the CDR3: TGTGCCAGCAGCCAAGATACTAGCGGGGTTACCTCCTACGAGCAGTACTTC.